This T cell receptor beta chain was recovered during a study of blood T cell repertoires in COVID-19. The germline V gene has CDR1 SGHDT and CDR2 YYEEEE. This CDR3 is 15 amino acids long. With 1 base clipped from V and 8 bases from J, the junction kept 7 bases outside the gene matches. Profiling relied on immunoSEQ multiplex PCR, and the TCRdb table lists in-frame clones only, not all of them. The sample has about 50,000 clones; around 86% are singletons. Sequenced: peripheral blood. The rearrangement joins TRBV5-6 to TRBJ1-4; 8 nucleotides agree with TRBD1. The receptor comes from an elderly woman with COVID-19, enrolled during active disease. The CDR3: CASSLRTGLSEKLFF. As DNA, the CDR3 is TGTGCCAGCAGCTTGAGGACAGGGTTGTCGGAAAAACTGTTTTTT.